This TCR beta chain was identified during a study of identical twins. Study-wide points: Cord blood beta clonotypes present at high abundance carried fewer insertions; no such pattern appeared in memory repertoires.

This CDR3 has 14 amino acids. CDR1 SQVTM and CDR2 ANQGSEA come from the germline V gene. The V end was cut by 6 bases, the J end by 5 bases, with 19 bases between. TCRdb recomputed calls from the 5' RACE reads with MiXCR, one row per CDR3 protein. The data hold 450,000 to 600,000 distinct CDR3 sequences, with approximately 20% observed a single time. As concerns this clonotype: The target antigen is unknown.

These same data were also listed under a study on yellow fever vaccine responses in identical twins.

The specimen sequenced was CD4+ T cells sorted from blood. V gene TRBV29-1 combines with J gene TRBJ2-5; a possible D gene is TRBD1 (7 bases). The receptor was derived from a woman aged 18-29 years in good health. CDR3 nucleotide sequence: TGCAGCGTCCTCAGACAGGGAGGTGGGGAGACCCAGTACTTC. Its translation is CSVLRQGGGETQYF.